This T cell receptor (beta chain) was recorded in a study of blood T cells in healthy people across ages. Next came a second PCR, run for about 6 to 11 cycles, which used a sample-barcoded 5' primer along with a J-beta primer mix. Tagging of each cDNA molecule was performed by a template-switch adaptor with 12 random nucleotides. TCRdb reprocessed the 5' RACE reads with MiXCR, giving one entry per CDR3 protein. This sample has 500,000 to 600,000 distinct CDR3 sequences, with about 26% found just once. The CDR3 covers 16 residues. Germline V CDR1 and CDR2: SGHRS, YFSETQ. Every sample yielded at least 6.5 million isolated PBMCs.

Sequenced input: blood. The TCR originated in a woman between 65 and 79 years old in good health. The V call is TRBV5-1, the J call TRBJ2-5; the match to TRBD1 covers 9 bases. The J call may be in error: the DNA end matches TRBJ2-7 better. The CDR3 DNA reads TGCGCCAGCAACCCTGCCGGGACAGGGCTCTCCTACGAGCAGTACTTC. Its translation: CASNPAGTGLSYEQYF.